One sample yielded the 14 T cell receptor beta chains listed below, sequenced in a study of blood T cell repertoires in COVID-19. Profiling relied on immunoSEQ multiplex PCR, and the TCRdb table lists in-frame clones only, not all of them. This table has 120,000 to 150,000 clones, around 87% appearing once. The sample comprised peripheral blood. The origin of the receptors is a man between 18 and 35 years old with COVID-19, enrolled during active disease.

The gene calls are TRBV5-1 and TRBJ1-3; TRBD1 might be the D (6 bases). The CDR3 has 14 residues. In germline, CDR1 is SGHRS, CDR2 YFSETQ. Trimming pared 4 bases from V and 2 bases from J, leaving 10 bases between. The DNA for the CDR3 is TGCGCCAGCAGCGGGGGGGCGGCTGGAAACACCATATATTTT. Translation: CASSGGAAGNTIYF.

The rearrangement joins TRBV6-6 to TRBJ2-3; maybe TRBD2 (5 bases). Germline V CDR1 and CDR2: MNHNY, SVGAGI (reference sequence). This CDR3 has 15 amino acids. Trimming removed 5 bases at V and 0 bases at J, with 12 bases between. CDR3 loop: CASSIRGPSTDTQYF. CDR3 coding DNA: TGTGCCAGCAGTATACGAGGGCCCAGCACAGATACGCAGTATTTT.

V usage is TRBV28 and J usage is TRBJ2-7, with D perhaps matching TRBD2 (7 bases). Germline V gives CDR1 MDHEN, CDR2 SYDVKM. V lost 5 bases to trimming and J lost 7 bases, with 15 bases between them. The CDR3 spans 13 residues. As DNA, the CDR3 is TGTGCCAGCAGTCTCACAGGGCGGGGGGAGCAGTACTTC. This translates into CASSLTGRGEQYF.

This chain links TRBV4-1 with TRBJ2-7; perhaps TRBD2 as D (5 bases). The CDR3 runs 16 residues. Trimming removed 1 base from V and 0 bases from J, with 13 bases in between. Germline CDR1 MGHRA, CDR2 YSYEKL. The CDR3 DNA sequence: TGCGCCAGCAGCCAAGTGGATGATGGGAGCTCCTACGAGCAGTACTTC. Protein product: CASSQVDDGSSYEQYF.

The chain joins TRBV27 to TRBJ2-7, with D unresolved. The V and J ends lost 1 base and 3 bases respectively, with 7 bases between them. There are 13 residues in the CDR3. Germline V CDR1 and CDR2: MNHEY, SMNVEV (reference sequence). CDR3 loop: CASSLFRGYEQYF. In DNA form, the CDR3 reads TGTGCCAGCAGTTTATTCAGAGGCTACGAGCAGTACTTC.

The chain links TRBV24-1 to TRBJ2-6, with a weak D call TRBD2 (5 bases). Per germline, CDR1 KGHDR and CDR2 SFDVKD. The ends were cut back, 9 bases at V and 1 base at J, with 6 bases in the middle. The CDR3 loop spans 13 amino acids. CDR3 DNA: TGTGCCACCCGAGGGTCTGGGGCCAACGTCCTGACTTTC. Amino acid sequence: CATRGSGANVLTF.

V and J are TRBV7-8 and TRBJ1-2; maybe TRBD1 (5 bases). The germline V gene encodes CDR1 SGHVS and CDR2 FQNEAQ. The CDR3 is 15 amino acids. Trimming removed 5 bases from V and 7 bases from J, with 20 bases in between. CDR3 sequence: CASSPRLGGGGGYTF. CDR3 sequence (DNA): TGTGCCAGCAGCCCCCGGTTGGGGGGTGGTGGTGGCTACACCTTC.

The rearrangement links TRBV28 to TRBJ2-7; D perhaps matches TRBD1 (6 bases). Germline CDR1 is MDHEN and CDR2 is SYDVKM. The germline V and J ends were trimmed by 7 bases and 6 bases, with 19 bases remaining between them. The CDR3 sequence is 14 residues long. In DNA form, the CDR3 reads TGTGCCAGCACCACAGGGACACCCGGAGGCGAGCAGTACTTC. Translated, it gives CASTTGTPGGEQYF. Variable domain in full (rest from reference TRBV28 and TRBJ2-7): DVKVTQSSRYLVKRTGEKVFLECVQDMDHENMFWYRQDPGLGLRLIYFSYDVKMKEKGDIPEGYSVSREKKERFSLILESASTNQTSMYLCASTTGTPGGEQYFGPGTRLTVT.

This rearrangement joins TRBV5-8 to TRBJ1-1; 7 nucleotides line up with TRBD1. Trimming cost V 1 base and J 0 bases; bases outside gene matches: 6. The CDR3 is made up of 16 amino acids. Per germline, CDR1 SGHTS and CDR2 YDEGEE. DNA of the CDR3: TGTGCCAGCAGCTTGATGACAGGGACTCTGAACACTGAAGCTTTCTTT. Protein product: CASSLMTGTLNTEAFF.

The chain is built from TRBV6-5 and TRBJ1-2, with TRBD1 matching 7 bases. CDR3 length: 13 amino acids. The V segment lost 5 bases and the J segment 8 bases; nucleotides outside the gene matches: 8. The V gene's germline CDR1 is MNHEY and CDR2 SVGAGI. CDR3 sequence: CASSTGARQGYTF. The CDR3 DNA is TGTGCCAGCAGTACAGGGGCAAGGCAAGGCTACACCTTC.

This chain links TRBV30 with TRBJ2-5, with no clear D. Germline V gene sequence: CDR1 GTSNPN, CDR2 SVGIG (reference sequence). The CDR3 contains 13 residues. V was clipped by 2 bases and J by 7 bases, with 14 bases between them. The CDR3 is CAWSPQPTVTQYF. The CDR3 nucleotides read TGTGCCTGGAGTCCGCAACCCACAGTGACCCAGTACTTC.

The CDR3 here is CASSQDRGAPKTQYF. The CDR3 coding sequence is TGTGCCAGCAGCCAAGATCGCGGGGCCCCGAAGACCCAGTACTTC. V is TRBV3-1 (or the pseudogene TRBV3-2) and J is TRBJ2-5; D perhaps matches TRBD2 (6 bases). This CDR3 is 15 amino acids long. V was cut by 0 bases and J by 6 bases, with 14 bases left in between. Per germline, CDR1 LGHDT and CDR2 YNNKEL (reference sequence).

This chain links TRBV12-3 or TRBV12-4 with TRBJ2-1; D call uncertain. The CDR3 sequence is 12 residues long. Trimming left V 3 bases short and J 8 bases short, with 8 bases between. This CDR3 reads CASSLAGHEQFF. The CDR3 DNA reads TGTGCCAGCAGTTTGGCAGGCCATGAGCAGTTCTTC.

The chain recombines TRBV5-1 with TRBJ2-2, with 7 bases fitting TRBD1. The J segment lost 3 bases and the V segment lost 3 bases, leaving 8 bases of the junction unmatched. The CDR3 is 16 residues long. The germline V gene encodes CDR1 SGHRS and CDR2 YFSETQ. The CDR3 here is CASSSSQGQYTGELFF. CDR3 nucleotides: TGCGCCAGCAGCTCCTCCCAGGGACAGTACACCGGGGAGCTGTTTTTT. Full variable domain (remainder filled in from reference TRBV5-1 and TRBJ2-2): KAGVTQTPRYLIKTRGQQVTLSCSPISGHRSVSWYQQTPGQGLQFLFEYFSETQRNKGNFPGRFSGRQFSNSRSEMNVSTLELGDSALYLCASSSSQGQYTGELFFGEGSRLTVL.